This T cell receptor beta chain was identified during a study of control samples from healthy donors and cancer patients. The V gene end was trimmed by 5 bases and the J gene end by 4 bases; junction bases not matched to a gene: 7. The CDR3 loop spans 14 amino acids. CDR1 and CDR2 (germline): KGHSH, LQKENI. Assay used: immunoSEQ multiplex PCR; TCRdb lists only in-frame clones, some missing. The sample carries about 57,000 clones, approximately 90% recorded once. The clonotype was recovered from a man aged 30-40 years with colorectal cancer. J is TRBJ1-2 and V is TRBV18; TRBD1 aligns across 7 bases. Sequencing input: PBMCs. In DNA form, the CDR3 reads TGTGCCAGCTCAACGGAGGAGGGGGCCTATGGCTACACCTTC. It specifies CASSTEEGAYGYTF.